This T cell receptor (beta chain) came from a study of T cells in Graves' hyperthyroidism and ophthalmopathy. TCR beta CDR3 region amplification was performed from RNA transcripts. Initially, a first-round RT-PCR of the TCR CDR3 employed the HTBI primer set. TCRdb re-called the multiplex PCR reads with MiXCR, one entry per CDR3 protein. The table includes about 570,000 distinct CDR3 sequences, about 45% detected once. CDR3 length: 16 amino acids. V lost 3 bases to trimming and J lost 4 bases, with 16 bases between them. Germline lookup yields CDR1 MNHEY and CDR2 SMNVEV (reference sequence). The sample holds many counts of this clonotype.

The sample consisted of peripheral blood or thyroid tissue (not recorded which). The chain is built from TRBV27 and TRBJ1-5; weak D call: TRBD1 (6 bases). The source is an adult woman with Graves' disease, either hyperthyroidism or ophthalmopathy (not recorded which). The CDR3 DNA reads TGTGCCAGCAGTTTGGGACGAACAGGGTTAAATCAGCCCCAGCATTTT. This encodes CASSLGRTGLNQPQHF.